Shown below are 11 T cell receptor beta chains from a single sample sequenced in a study of identifying expanded T cells in peripheral blood. The assay was immunoSEQ multiplex PCR, and TCRdb's table has in-frame clones only and misses some. Of approximately 56,000 clones listed, 65% to 90% are singletons. Sequenced material: blood. Receptors originate from a person between 18 and 75 years old in good health.

The chain recombines TRBV4-2 with TRBJ1-1; 8 bases fit TRBD1. Looked up from germline, CDR1 is LGHNA and CDR2 is YNFKEQ. V shed 7 bases and J 3 bases; nucleotides not matched to a gene: 10. The CDR3 loop spans 15 amino acids. The CDR3 bases are TGTGCCAGCAATTACGAGGCCAGGGGGCACACTGAAGCTTTCTTT. Encoded protein: CASNYEARGHTEAFF.

This clone was observed a few times. The genes are TRBV6-5 and TRBJ1-1, with D possibly TRBD1 on 5 matching bases. The length of the CDR3 is 13 residues. Deletions cut 10 bases from V and 1 base from J, with 13 bases between. Germline values: CDR1 MNHEY, CDR2 SVGAGI. The DNA for the CDR3 is TGTGCCACCCAGGGTCTGGCGAACACTGAAGCTTTCTTT. Translated, it gives CATQGLANTEAFF.

The rearrangement uses TRBV5-5 and TRBJ1-2, with TRBD1 matching over 7 bases. The CDR3 is 16 amino acids. The junction had 13 bases not matched to a gene; V was cut back by 4 bases and J by 4 bases. Germline loops: CDR1 SGHKS, CDR2 YYEKEE (reference sequence). As DNA, the CDR3 is TGTGCCAGCAGCGTCCTCCGGGACAGAGCGATCTATGGCTACACCTTC. This codes for CASSVLRDRAIYGYTF.

The chain links TRBV14 to TRBJ1-2; D is unresolved. The CDR3 extends over 17 amino acids. Deletions cut 0 bases from V and 4 bases from J, with 18 bases between. Germline values: CDR1 SGHDN, CDR2 FVKESK. The CDR3 DNA follows: TGTGCCAGCAGCCAAGATCTGAGCAGACCCCTGCCCTATGGCTACACCTTC. Amino acids: CASSQDLSRPLPYGYTF.

Written as DNA, the CDR3 is TGTGCCAGCAGTTTATTGGGGGGCGTCTATAATTCACCCCTCCACTTT. Translation gives CASSLLGGVYNSPLHF. V and J are TRBV27 and TRBJ1-6, with D possibly TRBD1 on 6 matching bases. In germline, CDR1 is MNHEY, CDR2 SMNVEV (reference sequence). CDR3 size: 16 residues. The V end was cut by 1 base, the J end by 3 bases, with 10 bases between.

V gene TRBV5-1 combines with J gene TRBJ2-3; a weak D match, TRBD1 (5 bases). Trimming stripped 5 bases from V and 5 bases from J, with 21 bases between. The CDR3 sequence is 16 residues long. Germline loops: CDR1 SGHRS, CDR2 YFSETQ. The CDR3 DNA reads as TGCGCCAGCAGTGAGGCCTCTTTAGGGGCGAGAGATACGCAGTATTTT. Encoded protein: CASSEASLGARDTQYF. Drawing the rest from reference TRBV5-1 and TRBJ2-3, the complete variable domain is KAGVTQTPRYLIKTRGQQVTLSCSPISGHRSVSWYQQTPGQGLQFLFEYFSETQRNKGNFPGRFSGRQFSNSRSEMNVSTLELGDSALYLCASSEASLGARDTQYFGPGTRLTVL.

The table lists this clone with a count of one. V is TRBV30 and J is TRBJ2-3; 9 nucleotides align to TRBD2. CDR1 and CDR2 from the germline V gene are GTSNPN and SVGIG (reference sequence). The CDR3 covers 16 residues. With 2 bases clipped from V and 9 bases from J, the junction kept 15 bases outside the gene matches. CDR3 amino acids: CAWSRQSSGVVLTQYF. The CDR3 region has the DNA TGTGCCTGGAGTCGTCAATCTAGCGGGGTGGTCTTGACGCAGTATTTT.

The chain is built from TRBV30 and TRBJ2-4; possibly TRBD2 for D (5 bases). Trimming stripped 5 bases from V and 6 bases from J, with 17 bases between. CDR3 length: 14 residues. CDR1 and CDR2 (germline): GTSNPN, SVGIG (reference sequence). CDR3 DNA sequence: TGTGCCTGGGCTGGACTCTCAGGAGGAAACATTCAGTACTTC. This sequence encodes CAWAGLSGGNIQYF.

The V and J genes are TRBV7-9 and TRBJ1-1; D not resolved. Trimming took 1 base from V and 11 from J, leaving 8 bases between them. Germline CDR1 is SEHNR and CDR2 is FQNEAQ (reference sequence). This CDR3 region has 11 residues. DNA of the CDR3: TGTGCCAGCAGCTTAGATCAGAGGGCTTTCTTT. The encoded protein is CASSLDQRAFF.

This chain connects TRBV7-9 to TRBJ1-2; 12 nucleotides line up with TRBD1. CDR1 and CDR2 (germline): SEHNR, FQNEAQ (reference sequence). The V and J ends lost 1 base and 4 bases, in that order; junction bases with no gene match: 4. CDR3 length: 16 residues. CDR3 amino acids: CASSLDGTGGAYGYTF. The CDR3 DNA sequence: TGTGCCAGCAGCTTAGATGGGACAGGGGGCGCCTATGGCTACACCTTC.

The chain employs TRBV4-1 and TRBJ2-6; D unclear. Germline assignment: CDR1 MGHRA and CDR2 YSYEKL. This CDR3 is 17 amino acids long. V lost 4 bases and J 0 bases, leaving 13 bases between the germline ends. DNA for the CDR3: TGCGCCAGCAGCCCCTGGGATCTCGCCTCTGGGGCCAACGTCCTGACTTTC. Amino acids: CASSPWDLASGANVLTF.